The 15 T cell receptor beta chains given below trace back to one sample, sequenced in a study of read filtering for tumor transcriptome and immune sequencing. This library used roughly 400 ng RNA and molecular barcoded adaptors spanning alpha/delta and beta/gamma chains. TCRdb passed the reads through MiXCR, listing each CDR3 protein once. Found here are tens of thousands of distinct CDR3 sequences, roughly 15% of them singletons; the top ten hold less than 70%. The sample taken for sequencing was a population of CD138-negative cells sorted from bone marrow. All receptors come from a donor at least 40 years old with multiple myeloma.

With respect to this clonotype: This sequence may be a read error, since a much larger clone differs from it by one base. The genes are TRBV7-8 and TRBJ2-3; D remains unclear. Germline V lookup: CDR1 SGHVS, CDR2 FQNEAQ. There are 14 residues in the CDR3. CDR3 sequence (DNA): TGTGCCGGCAGTCTACAAATGGAGTCAGATACGCAGTATTTT. As protein: CAGSLQMESDTQYF. The whole variable domain, filled in from reference TRBV7-8 and TRBJ2-3, reads GAGVSQSPRYKVAKRGQDVALRCDPISGHVSLFWYQQALGQGPEFLTYFQNEAQLDKSGLPSDRFFAERPEGSVSTLKIQRTQQEDSAVYLCAGSLQMESDTQYFGPGTRLTVL.

As for this clonotype: One junction end disagrees with the germline gene, perhaps due to a read error. The rearrangement joins TRBV29-1 to TRBJ2-2, with D perhaps matching TRBD2 (6 bases). This CDR3 is built from 13 residues. Per the germline V gene, CDR1 is SQVTM and CDR2 is ANQGSEA. The CDR3 bases are TGCAGCGTTGAGGACTCGAACACCGGGGGGCTGTTTTTT. It encodes CSVEDSNTGGLFF.

As concerns this clonotype: This may be a read error, as it is one base from a much larger clone. The CDR3 DNA sequence: TGCAGTGCTTGGCAGGGGGCCGCCTTC. This codes for CSAWQGAAF. The gene calls are TRBV20-1 and TRBJ1-2; the match to TRBD1 covers 8 bases. The CDR3 runs 9 residues. Germline-derived CDR1 and CDR2 are DFQATT and SNEGSKA (reference sequence).

This clonotype has a handful of counts. V usage is TRBV7-9 and J usage is TRBJ1-5, with D tentatively TRBD1 (6 bases). The V gene's germline CDR1 is SEHNR and CDR2 FQNEAQ (reference sequence). V was clipped by 5 bases and J by 4 bases, with 24 bases between them. CDR3 size: 18 residues. The CDR3 protein is CASSTDREGHPINQPQHF. CDR3 sequence (DNA): TGTGCCAGCAGCACCGACCGGGAGGGACATCCTATTAATCAGCCCCAGCATTTT.

This clonotype was picked up many times. Being one base from a much bigger clone, this may be a read error. The chain employs TRBV29-1 and TRBJ2-1; 10 positions match TRBD2. The CDR3 spans 14 residues. CDR1 SQVTM and CDR2 ANQGSEA come from the germline V gene. The CDR3 region is CSVDLAGARNGQFF. The CDR3 nucleotides are TGCAGCGTTGACCTAGCGGGAGCGCGGAATGGGCAGTTCTTC.

A word on this clonotype: This may arise from a read error, as a much more abundant clone is one base away. The CDR3 ends on some other residue instead of the conserved phenylalanine or tryptophan, so this is likely a read error. The CDR3 coding sequence is TGTGCCAGCAGTTTATACAGGGGGGGCGAGACCCAGTACATC. It yields the protein CASSLYRGGETQYI. The rearrangement links TRBV28 to TRBJ2-5; the D gene is possibly TRBD1 (8 bases). This CDR3 has 14 residues. V was shortened by 1 base and J by 5 bases, with 11 bases between the two germline ends. Germline V CDR1 and CDR2: MDHEN, SYDVKM.

This clonotype was seen repeatedly, ten times or more. The chain links TRBV29-1 to TRBJ2-7; D might be TRBD2 (6 bases). V was shortened by 3 bases and J by 0 bases, with 15 bases between the two germline ends. Germline loops: CDR1 SQVTM, CDR2 ANQGSEA. The length of the CDR3 is 15 residues. The CDR3 region is CSVEAGQGLSYEQYF. The CDR3 coding sequence is TGCAGCGTTGAGGCGGGGCAGGGTCTCTCCTACGAGCAGTACTTC.

With regard to this clonotype: A much larger clone is a single base away; this may be a read error. This chain connects TRBV29-1 to TRBJ2-6; no clear D gene. There are 15 residues in the CDR3. The germline CDR1 and CDR2 sequences are SQVTM and ANQGSEA. CDR3 in amino acids: CSAEGQHSGANVLTF. CDR3 nucleotide sequence: TGCAGCGCTGAAGGTCAGCACTCTGGGGCCAACGTCCTGACTTTC.

This clonotype has only a few counts. The CDR3 spells CASSFRPNYGYTF. DNA of the CDR3: TGTGCCAGCAGTTTTCGACCGAACTATGGCTACACCTTC. The rearrangement joins TRBV28 to TRBJ1-2; D not resolved. The germline CDR1 and CDR2 sequences are MDHEN and SYDVKM. This CDR3 region has 13 residues. V was trimmed by 3 bases and J by 2 bases, leaving 7 bases between them.

This clonotype has more than one count but fewer than ten. The V and J genes are TRBV5-1 and TRBJ2-5, with 11 bases lining up with TRBD2. Germline CDR1 SGHRS, CDR2 YFSETQ. The CDR3 runs 17 residues. With V trimmed by 1 base and J by 1 base, 6 bases remained unmatched. This CDR3 is CASSLLGTSGLQETQYF. In DNA form, the CDR3 reads TGCGCCAGCAGCTTGTTAGGGACTAGCGGTCTCCAAGAGACCCAGTACTTC.

This clonotype was seen many times. Relative to the germline gene, one junction end is altered; a read error may explain this. The J gene is TRBJ2-2, the V gene TRBV7-7, with D possibly matching TRBD2 (6 bases). The CDR3 is made up of 15 amino acids. Germline CDR1 and CDR2: SSHAT and FNYEAQ (reference sequence). The CDR3 sequence: CASSLGTANTGELFF. CDR3 DNA sequence: TGTGCTAGCAGCTTGGGGACTGCGAACACCGGGGAGCTGTTTTTT.

Notes on this clonotype: This could be a read error, since a much larger clone is one nucleotide away. J is TRBJ2-1 and V is TRBV28; 9 positions match TRBD2. The CDR3 consists of 15 residues. J was trimmed by 10 bases and V by 4 bases; bases with no gene match: 11. Germline V gene lookup returns CDR1 MDHEN and CDR2 SYDVKM. The CDR3: CASSSGLANSYEQFF. The CDR3 nucleotides are TGTGCCAGCAGTTCCGGACTAGCGAACTCCTACGAGCAGTTCTTC. The full variable domain, in which reference TRBV28 and TRBJ2-1 provide the parts outside the CDR3, is DVKVTQSSRYLVKRTGEKVFLECVQDMDHENMFWYRQDPGLGLRLIYFSYDVKMKEKGDIPEGYSVSREKKERFSLILESASTNQTSMYLCASSSGLANSYEQFFGPGTRLTVL.

The V call is TRBV11-2, the J call TRBJ2-5; 8 bases line up with TRBD2. There are 15 residues in the CDR3. Losses at the gene ends were 5 bases for V and 5 bases for J; bases not matched to a gene: 10. Germline values: CDR1 SGHAT, CDR2 FQNNGV. In DNA form, the CDR3 reads TGTGCCAGCAGCGGGGGGGGGCGGGGGGTGGAGACCCAGTACTTC. It specifies CASSGGGRGVETQYF.

About this clonotype: A far larger clone is only one base removed, so a read error is likely. The chain employs TRBV2 and TRBJ2-1, with D unclear. V was trimmed by 6 bases and J by 7 bases, leaving 19 bases between them. Germline assignment: CDR1 SNHLY and CDR2 FYNNEI. This CDR3 is 15 amino acids long. CDR3 loop: CASSLIVAISNEQFF. The CDR3 nucleotides read TGTGCCAGCAGCTTAATCGTAGCAATCAGTAATGAGCAGTTCTTC. Supplemented by reference TRBV2 and TRBJ2-1, the full variable domain reads EPEVTQTPSHQVTQMGQEVILRCVPISNHLYFYWYRQILGQKVEFLVSFYNNEISEKSEIFDDQFSVERPDGSNFTLKIRSTKLEDSAMYFCASSLIVAISNEQFFGPGTRLTVL.

CDR3 in amino acids: CRATSGGAHEQFF. CDR3 in DNA: TGCCGCGCCACTAGCGGGGGGGCCCATGAGCAGTTCTTC. This chain connects TRBV29-1 to TRBJ2-1; 13 positions agree with TRBD2. Germline V lookup: CDR1 SQVTM, CDR2 ANQGSEA. The CDR3 is 13 residues long.